This T cell receptor beta chain was recorded in a study of breast tumors, draining lymph nodes, adjacent tissues. Study-wide points: Most tumor T cells seemingly derive from lymph node, then expand in tumor.

Breast cancer patients provided tissue from their axillary draining lymph nodes. TCRdb passed the multiplex PCR reads through MiXCR, listing each CDR3 protein once. The sample carries about 120,000 distinct CDR3 sequences, around 20% recorded once. This clonotype has at least ten counts. The antigen remains undetermined. The V end lost 0 bases, the J end lost 8 bases, and 7 bases lay between the germline ends. CDR1 is LNHNV, CDR2 YYDKDF, per germline (reference sequence). This CDR3 is built from 13 residues. This chain connects TRBV15 to TRBJ1-4; D call uncertain. The receptor was isolated from a female donor with breast cancer. Some clones in this sample may be carry-over from other donors' samples. The sequencing sample was made of axillary lymph node tissue. The CDR3 DNA follows: TGTGCCACCAGCAGAGAAACAGTGGAAAAACTGTTTTTT. Translated, it gives CATSRETVEKLFF.